The 5 T cell receptor beta chains reported below all come from one sample, sequenced in a study of blood T cell repertoires in COVID-19 (TCRdb year 2020). The library was built by means of the immunoSEQ multiplex PCR assay. TCRdb stores this immuneACCESS table with in-frame sequences only. Part of the clones is absent; in the studies checked, under half of the shortfall reflects unresolved V genes, and no reason is known for the rest. This sample comprises approximately 230,000 clones, approximately 82% of them detected only once. Of the sample, approximately 15% is held by the ten largest clones. The sequencing sample was made of PBMCs or T cells enriched from blood (not recorded which). The receptors derive from a man aged 35 to 55 who had recovered from COVID-19.

This chain joins TRBV14 and TRBJ1-2; possibly TRBD1 for D (6 bases). V was cut by 4 bases and J by 8 bases, with 14 bases left in between. The CDR3 is made up of 13 amino acids. CDR1 and CDR2 (germline): SGHDN, FVKESK. The CDR3 sequence is CASSRSGVGGYTF. CDR3 DNA sequence: TGTGCCAGCAGCCGTTCAGGGGTAGGCGGCTACACCTTC.

The chain is built from TRBV28 and TRBJ1-2; 7 bases fit TRBD1. Trimming at V came to 6 bases and at J to 2 bases, leaving 9 bases not matched to a gene. CDR3 length equals 15 residues. Germline V lookup: CDR1 MDHEN, CDR2 SYDVKM. This chain's CDR3 is CASRLGRTGNYGYTF. CDR3 nucleotides: TGTGCCAGCAGGCTTGGAAGGACAGGCAACTATGGCTACACCTTC.

J is TRBJ1-6 and V is TRBV9; D gene unclear. CDR1 is SGDLS, CDR2 YYNGEE, per germline. Between the trimmed V and J ends, which lost 0 bases and 0 bases, there was a span of 4 bases. This CDR3 is 15 amino acids long. The CDR3 bases are TGTGCCAGCAGCGTAGGCAGCTCCTATAATTCACCCCTCCACTTT. Residues: CASSVGSSYNSPLHF.

This chain connects TRBV7-9 to TRBJ2-4; TRBD1 aligns across 7 bases. This CDR3 contains 15 residues. From germline, CDR1 is SEHNR and CDR2 FQNEAQ (reference sequence). The ends lost 4 bases at V and 1 base at J; junction bases unmatched: 4. The CDR3 DNA is TGTGCCAGCAGCTCAGACAGGGTCGCCAAAAACATTCAGTACTTC. Translation gives CASSSDRVAKNIQYF.

The genes are TRBV2 and TRBJ2-1; TRBD2 matches 11 bases. CDR1 SNHLY and CDR2 FYNNEI come from the germline V gene. V gave up 6 bases and J gave up 5 bases; unmatched junction bases: 6. This CDR3 region has 15 residues. The CDR3: CASRPLAGVDNEQFF. CDR3 in DNA: TGTGCCAGCAGGCCACTAGCGGGAGTCGACAATGAGCAGTTCTTC.